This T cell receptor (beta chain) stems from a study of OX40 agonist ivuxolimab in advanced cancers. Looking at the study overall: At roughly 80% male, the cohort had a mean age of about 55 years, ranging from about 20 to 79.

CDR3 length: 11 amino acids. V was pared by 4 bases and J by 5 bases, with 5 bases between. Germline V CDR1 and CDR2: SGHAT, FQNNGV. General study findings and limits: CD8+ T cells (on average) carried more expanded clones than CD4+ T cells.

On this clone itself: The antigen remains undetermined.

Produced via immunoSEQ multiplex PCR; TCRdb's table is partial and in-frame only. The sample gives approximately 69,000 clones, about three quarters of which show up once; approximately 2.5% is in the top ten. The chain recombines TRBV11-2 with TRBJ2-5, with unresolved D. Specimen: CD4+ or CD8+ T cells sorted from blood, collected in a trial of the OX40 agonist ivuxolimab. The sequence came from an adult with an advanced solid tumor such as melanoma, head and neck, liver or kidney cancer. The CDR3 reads CASSSRETQYF. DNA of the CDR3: TGTGCCAGCAGCTCAAGGGAGACCCAGTACTTC.